This note documents a single T cell receptor beta chain sequence. Its target is unknown. The data stem from a study of OX40 agonist ivuxolimab in advanced cancers. Study-level information: Dose-escalation patients' cancers were hepatocellular carcinoma, melanoma, renal cell or head and neck cancer.

Using immunoSEQ multiplex PCR, the repertoire was profiled, and TCRdb retains in-frame clones only, with some absent. The repertoire holds 75,000 to 100,000 clones, with more than 85% as singletons. Findings and limits, study-wide: Partial responders treated at 0.1-3.0 mg/kg exhibited clonal expansion among the lowest measured.

V was cut by 5 bases and J by 2 bases, with 15 bases left in between. This CDR3 is 16 amino acids long. Per germline, CDR1 WSHSY and CDR2 SAAADI. The source material was CD4+ or CD8+ T cells sorted from blood, sampled in a trial of the OX40 agonist ivuxolimab. This sequence originates from an adult with an advanced solid tumor such as melanoma, head and neck, liver or kidney cancer. This chain links TRBV10-2 with TRBJ1-4; D call uncertain. For the CDR3, the DNA is TGCGCCAGCAGTCTGACCGCCGGCGACACTAATGAAAAACTGTTTTTT. Translated: CASSLTAGDTNEKLFF.